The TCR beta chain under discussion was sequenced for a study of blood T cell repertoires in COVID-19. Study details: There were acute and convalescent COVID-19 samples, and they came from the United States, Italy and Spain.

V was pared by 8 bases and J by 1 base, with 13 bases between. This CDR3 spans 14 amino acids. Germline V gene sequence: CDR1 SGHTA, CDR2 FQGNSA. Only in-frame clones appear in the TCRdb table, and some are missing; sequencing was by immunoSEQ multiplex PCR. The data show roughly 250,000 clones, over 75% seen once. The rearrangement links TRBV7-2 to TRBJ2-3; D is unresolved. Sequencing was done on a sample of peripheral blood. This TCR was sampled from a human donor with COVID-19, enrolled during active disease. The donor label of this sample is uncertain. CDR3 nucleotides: TGTGCCAGCTCAACGCAAGGAGGCACAGATACGCAGTATTTT. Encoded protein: CASSTQGGTDTQYF.